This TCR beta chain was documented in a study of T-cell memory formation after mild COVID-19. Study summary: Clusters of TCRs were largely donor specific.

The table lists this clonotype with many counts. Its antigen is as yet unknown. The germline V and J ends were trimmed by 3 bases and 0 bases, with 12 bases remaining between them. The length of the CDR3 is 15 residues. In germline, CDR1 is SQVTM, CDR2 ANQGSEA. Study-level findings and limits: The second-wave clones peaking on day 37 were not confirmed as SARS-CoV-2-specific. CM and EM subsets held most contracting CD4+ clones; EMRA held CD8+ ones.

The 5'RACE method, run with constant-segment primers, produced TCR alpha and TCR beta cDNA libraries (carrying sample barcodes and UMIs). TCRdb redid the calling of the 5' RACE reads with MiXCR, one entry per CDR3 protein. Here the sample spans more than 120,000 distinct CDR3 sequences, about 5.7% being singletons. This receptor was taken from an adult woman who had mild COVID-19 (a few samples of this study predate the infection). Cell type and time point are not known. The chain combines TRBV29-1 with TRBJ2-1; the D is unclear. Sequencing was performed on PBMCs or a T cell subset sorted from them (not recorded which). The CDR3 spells CSVDLPLSSYNEQFF. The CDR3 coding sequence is TGCAGCGTTGACCTCCCTCTCAGCTCCTACAATGAGCAGTTCTTC.